What follows is one T cell receptor (beta chain) and its context. A far larger clone is off by one base, so a read error is likely. The conserved phenylalanine or tryptophan normally closing the CDR3 is absent here, so this likely arose from a read error. The time point here: after trial treatment. Treatment given: LDRT plus nivolumab, ipilimumab, low-dose cyclophosphamide and aspirin (RACIN trial). The donors, trial participants, received nivolumab, ipilimumab, aspirin, low-dose cyclophosphamide and low-dose radiotherapy. Patients eligible had advanced solid tumors without tumor-infiltrating lymphocytes. The data originate from a study of low-dose radiotherapy and immunotherapy resistance in tumors. Across the study: Cyclophosphamide went in intravenously at 200 mg/m2 every two weeks, one day before radiation and immunotherapy.

With TRAV- and TRBV-specific primers, first-strand cDNA was made, covering the alpha and beta chains. Both a constant-region primer and a V-primer adapter served to amplify TCRs across approximately 19 PCR cycles. Amplification of isolated mRNA was accomplished via in vitro transcription. TCRdb recomputed calls from the reads with MiXCR, one row per CDR3 protein. This table has 50,000 or so distinct CDR3 sequences, under 30% appearing once. The source of this sequence is a male donor with prostate cancer. The starting material was PBMCs, obtained after low-dose radiotherapy plus immunotherapy.

The CDR3 protein is CASSKRGGAAYNEQFL. CDR3 sequence (DNA): TGTGCCAGCAGTAAAAGAGGGGGGGCCGCGTACAATGAGCAGTTCTTA. This chain uses TRBV5-4 with TRBJ2-1; perhaps TRBD2 as D (7 bases). Trimming shortened V by 5 bases and J by 4 bases, and 19 bases separated the two germline ends. CDR3 length equals 16 residues. Germline V gives CDR1 SGHNT, CDR2 YYREEE (reference sequence).